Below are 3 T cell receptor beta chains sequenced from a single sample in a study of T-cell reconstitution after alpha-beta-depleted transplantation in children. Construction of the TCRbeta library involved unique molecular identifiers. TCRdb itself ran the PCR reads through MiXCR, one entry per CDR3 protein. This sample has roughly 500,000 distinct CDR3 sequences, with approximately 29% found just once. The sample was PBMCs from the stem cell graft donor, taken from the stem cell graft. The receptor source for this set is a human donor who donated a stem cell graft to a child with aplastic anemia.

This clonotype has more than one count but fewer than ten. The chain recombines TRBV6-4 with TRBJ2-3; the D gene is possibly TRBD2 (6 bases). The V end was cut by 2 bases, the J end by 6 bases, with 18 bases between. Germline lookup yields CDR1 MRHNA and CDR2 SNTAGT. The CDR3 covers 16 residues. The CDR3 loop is CASSDAARTGVDTQYF. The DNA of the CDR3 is TGTGCCAGCAGTGACGCAGCCCGAACGGGGGTCGATACGCAGTATTTT.

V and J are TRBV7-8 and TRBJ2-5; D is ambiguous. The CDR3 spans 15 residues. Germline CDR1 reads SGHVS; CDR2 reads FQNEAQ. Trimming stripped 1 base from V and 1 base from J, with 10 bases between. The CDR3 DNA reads TGTGCCAGCAGCTTAGGTGCGGTGTCCCAAGAGACCCAGTACTTC. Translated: CASSLGAVSQETQYF.

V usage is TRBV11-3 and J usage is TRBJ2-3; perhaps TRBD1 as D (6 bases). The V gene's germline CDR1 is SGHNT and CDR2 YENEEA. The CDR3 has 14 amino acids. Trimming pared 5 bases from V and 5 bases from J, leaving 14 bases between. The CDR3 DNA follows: TGTGCCAGCAGCCCGGTCGGCAGGGGAGATACGCAGTATTTT. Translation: CASSPVGRGDTQYF.